The 27 T cell receptor beta chains listed next were all sequenced from one sample in a study of T cells in Graves' hyperthyroidism and ophthalmopathy (dated by TCRdb to between 2017 and 2020). Library prep was done by multiplex PCR. The instrument was an Illumina HiSeq 2000. TCR beta CDR3 regions were amplified from RNA transcripts. A first-round RT-PCR of the TCR CDR3 used the HTBI primer set with the Qiagen OneStep RT-PCR kit. Using fastp trimming at Q25 and MiXCR clonotype assembly, TCRdb reanalyzed the public sequencing data and kept in-frame beta chains. Duplicate CDR3 protein sequences are folded into a single record with the most common DNA and genes. The sample data list 450,000 to 650,000 distinct CDR3 sequences, and 13% to 15% of these were observed just once. The ten largest clones add up to about 6.6% of the sample. The sample was blood. These receptors came from a woman under 30 with Graves' ophthalmopathy.

V usage is TRBV12-3 or TRBV12-4 and J usage is TRBJ2-2; D ambiguous. The CDR3 has 13 amino acids. V was clipped by 7 bases and J by 5 bases, with 11 bases between them. The CDR3 DNA reads TGTGCCAGCAACCCCGGTGGTACCGGGGAGCTGTTTTTT. The encoded protein is CASNPGGTGELFF.

The sample holds many counts of this clonotype. The chain carries TRBV6-1 and TRBJ1-4, with unresolved D. V was pared by 6 bases and J by 14 bases, with 13 bases between. The germline CDR1 and CDR2 sequences are MNHNS and SASEGT. The CDR3 has 11 residues. The CDR3 sequence is CASRGMQHLFF. The CDR3 coding sequence is TGTGCCAGCAGGGGTATGCAGCATCTGTTTTTT.

Written as DNA, the CDR3 is TGCAGTGCGAAGGACACTGGCTATGGCTACACCTTC. Translation: CSAKDTGYGYTF. The chain carries TRBV20-1 and TRBJ1-2, with D perhaps TRBD1 (5 bases). CDR3 length: 12 residues. Looked up from germline, CDR1 is DFQATT and CDR2 is SNEGSKA (reference sequence). Trimming took 6 bases from V and 4 from J, leaving 12 bases between them.

This clonotype was seen ten or more times. The chain couples TRBV14 to TRBJ2-3, with 12 bases identical to TRBD2. With V trimmed by 4 bases and J by 0 bases, 11 bases remained unmatched. CDR1 and CDR2 from the germline V gene are SGHDN and FVKESK. CDR3 length: 19 amino acids. In nucleotides, the CDR3 is TGTGCCAGCAGCCCCCTCCTCGGACTAGCGGGACCTAGCACAGATACGCAGTATTTT. Its translation is CASSPLLGLAGPSTDTQYF.

The rearrangement uses TRBV11-3 and TRBJ1-4; tentatively, D is TRBD1 (5 bases). This CDR3 is built from 12 residues. Looked up from germline, CDR1 is SGHNT and CDR2 is YENEEA. Deletions cut 5 bases from V and 11 bases from J, with 12 bases between. CDR3 sequence reads: CASSTTRQKLFF. In DNA form, the CDR3 reads TGTGCCAGCAGCACCACCCGACAGAAACTGTTTTTT.

This clonotype has ten or more counts. J is TRBJ1-2 and V is TRBV2; no reliable D call. From germline, CDR1 is SNHLY and CDR2 FYNNEI. V was shortened by 2 bases and J by 4 bases, with 11 bases between the two germline ends. This CDR3 has 14 residues. The CDR3 sequence is CASSELDVSYGYTF. Written as DNA, the CDR3 is TGTGCCAGCAGTGAATTGGACGTGAGCTATGGCTACACCTTC.

The chain is built from TRBV6-6 and TRBJ1-2; 9 bases align to TRBD1. Germline-derived CDR1 and CDR2 are MNHNY and SVGAGI (reference sequence). The V segment lost 2 bases and the J segment 4 bases; nucleotides outside the gene matches: 2. There are 14 residues in the CDR3. The DNA of the CDR3 is TGTGCCAGCAGTTACGTGACAGGGGGCTATGGCTACACCTTC. Amino acids: CASSYVTGGYGYTF.

This clonotype was recorded a few times. The chain joins TRBV10-3 to TRBJ1-6; maybe TRBD1 (5 bases). Germline CDR1 ENHRY, CDR2 SYGVKD. There are 14 residues in the CDR3. V lost 2 bases and J 8 bases, leaving 10 bases between the germline ends. As DNA, the CDR3 is TGTGCCATCAGTGAGCGGGACCGAGATTCACCCCTCCACTTT. Encoded protein: CAISERDRDSPLHF.

This clonotype has at least ten counts. The rearrangement uses TRBV6-5 and TRBJ1-2; 7 bases are a match to TRBD1. Germline values: CDR1 MNHEY, CDR2 SVGAGI. V lost 0 bases, J lost 2 bases, and 3 bases stayed unmatched. The CDR3 is 15 amino acids. As DNA, the CDR3 is TGTGCCAGCAGTTACTCGGGACAGCGGAACTATGGCTACACCTTC. Encoded protein: CASSYSGQRNYGYTF.

This clonotype was seen only a few times. The V and J genes are TRBV5-6 and TRBJ2-5, with unresolved D. CDR3 length equals 15 residues. The V and J ends lost 4 bases and 0 bases respectively, with 13 bases between them. Germline CDR1 and CDR2: SGHDT and YYEEEE. This CDR3 reads CASSLGTGYQETQYF. The CDR3 nucleotides are TGTGCCAGCAGCCTGGGTACCGGGTACCAAGAGACCCAGTACTTC.

This chain joins TRBV27 and TRBJ2-2; no definite D call. This CDR3 is 14 amino acids long. Germline CDR1 and CDR2: MNHEY and SMNVEV (reference sequence). Trimming pared 6 bases from V and 4 bases from J, leaving 12 bases between. In DNA form, the CDR3 reads TGTGCCAGCAGGACGTACAGCTTCACCGGGGAGCTGTTTTTT. Translated: CASRTYSFTGELFF.

This clonotype was detected ten times or more. The V call is TRBV11-2, the J call TRBJ2-7; D is perhaps TRBD2 (5 bases). The CDR3 spans 13 residues. V was shortened by 5 bases and J by 6 bases, with 14 bases between the two germline ends. Germline V lookup: CDR1 SGHAT, CDR2 FQNNGV. The CDR3 here is CASSLPTGIEQYF. CDR3 nucleotide sequence: TGTGCCAGCAGCCTACCGACCGGGATCGAGCAGTACTTC.

The chain is built from TRBV7-9 and TRBJ2-1, with D possibly TRBD1 on 6 matching bases. The length of the CDR3 is 14 residues. Germline CDR1 reads SEHNR; CDR2 reads FQNEAQ (reference sequence). V shed 3 bases and J shed 7 bases, with 13 bases lying between them. The CDR3 DNA sequence: TGTGCCAGCAGCTTTGGGGGCGCGGAGAATGAGCAGTTCTTC. Encoded protein: CASSFGGAENEQFF.

This clonotype was seen ten or more times. The CDR3 coding sequence is TGTGCCAGCAGGCGGATGAACAGCCATTCCTCCTACGAGCAGTACTTC. This encodes CASRRMNSHSSYEQYF. The chain couples TRBV3-1 to TRBJ2-7; D is uncertain. From germline, CDR1 is LGHDT and CDR2 YNNKEL (reference sequence). Trimming took 6 bases from V and 0 from J, leaving 18 bases between them. This CDR3 is built from 16 residues.

The table lists this clonotype with a few counts. This rearrangement joins TRBV9 to TRBJ2-3; D possibly corresponds to TRBD1 (6 bases). Trimming left V 1 base short and J 0 bases short, with 9 bases between. CDR1 SGDLS and CDR2 YYNGEE come from the germline V gene. The CDR3 consists of 15 residues. The CDR3 loop reads CASSVNGQSTDTQYF. The CDR3 DNA reads as TGTGCCAGCAGCGTAAACGGACAGAGCACAGATACGCAGTATTTT.

The table lists this clonotype with many counts. The V gene is TRBV28, the J gene TRBJ2-7; 8 bases are shared with TRBD2. This CDR3 region has 16 residues. From germline, CDR1 is MDHEN and CDR2 SYDVKM. Losses at the gene ends were 6 bases for V and 4 bases for J; bases not matched to a gene: 14. Here the CDR3 DNA reads TGTGCCAGCAGCTACCAGCCAGCGGGAGCCGAATACGAGCAGTACTTC. Translation: CASSYQPAGAEYEQYF.

This clonotype came up many times. V gene TRBV7-3 combines with J gene TRBJ2-1, with D possibly matching TRBD2 (5 bases). V was pared by 3 bases and J by 6 bases, with 9 bases between. Germline loops: CDR1 SGHTA, CDR2 FQGTGA. This CDR3 has 13 residues. The CDR3 nucleotides read TGTGCCAGCAGCTTTTCTAGCAGCAATGAGCAGTTCTTC. As protein: CASSFSSSNEQFF. The whole variable domain, filled in from reference TRBV7-3 and TRBJ2-1, reads GAGVSQTPSNKVTEKGKYVELRCDPISGHTALYWYRQSLGQGPEFLIYFQGTGAADDSGLPNDRFFAVRPEGSVSTLKIQRTERGDSAVYLCASSFSSSNEQFFGPGTRLTVL.

The chain carries TRBV7-9 and TRBJ1-3; D is perhaps TRBD1 (5 bases). With 4 bases removed from V and 2 bases from J, the gap between germline ends came to 9 bases. The CDR3 is 14 amino acids. In germline, CDR1 is SEHNR, CDR2 FQNEAQ (reference sequence). The CDR3 DNA sequence: TGTGCCAGCAGCTCCGCAGGGACTGGAAACACCATATATTTT. This translates into CASSSAGTGNTIYF.

This clonotype has at least ten counts. The chain is built from TRBV20-1 and TRBJ2-1; 7 bases are shared with TRBD2. V dropped 5 bases and J dropped 0; count of bases not matched to a gene: 7. This CDR3 is 15 amino acids long. In germline, CDR1 is DFQATT, CDR2 SNEGSKA (reference sequence). CDR3 sequence reads: CSAQAGWSSYNEQFF. Here the CDR3 DNA reads TGCAGTGCTCAAGCGGGGTGGAGCTCCTACAATGAGCAGTTCTTC.

This clonotype has ten or more counts. J is TRBJ2-2 and V is TRBV5-1; D is ambiguous. CDR3 length: 15 residues. Germline V gene sequence: CDR1 SGHRS, CDR2 YFSETQ. V dropped 1 base and J dropped 3 bases, with 10 bases sitting between them. This chain's CDR3 is CASSLLPSYTGELFF. The CDR3 DNA reads as TGCGCCAGCAGCTTGCTTCCCAGCTACACCGGGGAGCTGTTTTTT.

This clonotype was seen at least ten times. This sequence joins TRBV11-1 and TRBJ2-1; D remains unclear. CDR3 length equals 11 residues. CDR1 SGHAT and CDR2 FQDESV come from the germline V gene (reference sequence). Trimming took off 3 bases at V and 7 bases at J, with 4 bases between the two ends. The CDR3 bases are TGTGCCAGCAGCTTTGCTAATGAGCAGTTCTTC. Translated: CASSFANEQFF.

This clonotype was detected many times. The chain couples TRBV30 to TRBJ2-5; D perhaps matches TRBD1 (6 bases). Trimming removed 5 bases at V and 5 bases at J, with 15 bases between. The CDR3 length is 13 residues. Germline assignment: CDR1 GTSNPN and CDR2 SVGIG (reference sequence). CDR3 residues: CAWDRRGRETQYF. The CDR3, as DNA: TGTGCCTGGGATCGCAGGGGCCGGGAGACCCAGTACTTC.

This clonotype came up many times. The chain employs TRBV7-3 and TRBJ1-2; 9 nucleotides line up with TRBD1. Per the germline V gene, CDR1 is SGHTA and CDR2 is FQGTGA. Trimming removed 3 bases from V and 12 bases from J; junction bases left unmatched: 8. This CDR3 has 13 amino acids. The CDR3 DNA reads as TGTGCCAGCAGCTTGCACCGGGACAGGGAGCACACCTTC. Protein product: CASSLHRDREHTF. Full variable domain (outside the CDR3, taken from reference TRBV7-3 and TRBJ1-2): GAGVSQTPSNKVTEKGKYVELRCDPISGHTALYWYRQSLGQGPEFLIYFQGTGAADDSGLPNDRFFAVRPEGSVSTLKIQRTERGDSAVYLCASSLHRDREHTFGSGTRLTVV.

This clonotype came up many times. This chain links TRBV3-1 with TRBJ2-7; D might be TRBD1 (6 bases). Deletions cut 2 bases from V and 5 bases from J, with 13 bases between. Per the germline V gene, CDR1 is LGHDT and CDR2 is YNNKEL (reference sequence). CDR3 length equals 14 residues. The CDR3 reads CASSQPGQINEQYF. The CDR3 nucleotides read TGTGCCAGCAGCCAACCGGGACAAATAAACGAGCAGTACTTC.

This sequence joins TRBV5-6 and TRBJ2-7, with 10 bases fitting TRBD2. The CDR3 length is 18 residues. The J segment lost 2 bases and the V segment lost 4 bases, leaving 15 bases of the junction unmatched. Germline-derived CDR1 and CDR2 are SGHDT and YYEEEE. CDR3 residues: CASSRSGGLPHAPYEQYF. In DNA form, the CDR3 reads TGTGCCAGCAGCCGTAGCGGGGGGTTACCCCACGCGCCCTACGAGCAGTACTTC.

This clonotype was found many times. V is TRBV5-7 and J is TRBJ2-3; the D gene is possibly TRBD2 (5 bases). TRBV5-7 is annotated as an ORF whose role is uncertain. V gave up 0 bases and J gave up 0 bases, with 17 bases separating them. This CDR3 region has 18 residues. CDR3 amino acids: CASSLVTRAVRSTDTQYF. The CDR3 region has the DNA TGTGCCAGCAGCTTGGTTACGCGGGCAGTCCGGAGCACAGATACGCAGTATTTT.

A few counts support this clonotype. The V gene is TRBV25-1, the J gene TRBJ2-1; D may be TRBD1 or TRBD2 (6 bases each). V was cut by 1 base and J by 6 bases, with 13 bases left in between. CDR3 size: 15 residues. Germline V gives CDR1 MGHDK, CDR2 SYGVNS. The CDR3 DNA is TGTGCCAGCAGTGAATGGGGGCGGGATCTCAATGAGCAGTTCTTC. Amino acid sequence: CASSEWGRDLNEQFF.